This T cell receptor (beta chain) stems from a study of T cell responses to AZD1222 COVID-19 vaccine. Repertoires were generated with immunoSEQ multiplex PCR, while TCRdb's copy carries only in-frame clones and drops some. The sample lists approximately 150,000 clones; 94% were seen once. Germline-derived CDR1 and CDR2 are ENHRY and SYGVKD. Trimming took off 2 bases at V and 4 bases at J, with 14 bases between the two ends. This CDR3 has 15 amino acids. This rearrangement joins TRBV10-3 to TRBJ1-2; TRBD1 might be the D (6 bases). This TCR was sampled from an adult who received the AZD1222 COVID-19 vaccine. Sequencing was performed on peripheral blood, taken 28 days after the second AZD1222 dose. Written as DNA, the CDR3 is TGTGCCATCAGTGAGAGCCGGACAGATACCTATGGCTACACCTTC. Amino acid sequence: CAISESRTDTYGYTF.